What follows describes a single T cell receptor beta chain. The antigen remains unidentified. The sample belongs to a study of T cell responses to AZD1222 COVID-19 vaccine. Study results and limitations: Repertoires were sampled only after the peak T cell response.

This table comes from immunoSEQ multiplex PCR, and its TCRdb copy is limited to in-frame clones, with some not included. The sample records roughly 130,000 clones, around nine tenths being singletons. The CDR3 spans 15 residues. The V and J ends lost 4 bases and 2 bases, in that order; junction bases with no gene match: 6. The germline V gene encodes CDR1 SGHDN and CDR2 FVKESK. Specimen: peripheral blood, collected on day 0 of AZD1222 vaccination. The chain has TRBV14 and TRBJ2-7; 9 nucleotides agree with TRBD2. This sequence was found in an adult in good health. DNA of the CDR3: TGTGCCAGCAGCCTCCCTAGCGGGAAGGCCTACGAGCAGTACGTC. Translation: CASSLPSGKAYEQYV.